This is a list of T cell receptor beta chains from one sample in a study of blood T cell repertoires in COVID-19. The protocol was immunoSEQ multiplex PCR, while the TCRdb copy is restricted to in-frame clones and leaves out a portion. The data contain approximately 47,000 clones, approximately 84% of them singletons. Source material: peripheral blood. These TCRs come from a woman older than 75 with COVID-19, enrolled during active disease. Both conserved end residues are part of each CDR3. A D gene is named only where the DNA matches it firmly. Only some rows state a clone size, as once, few, many or a class for expanded clones.

v_call,clone_size,j_call,d_call,cdr3_aa,cdr3_nt
TRBV9,-,TRBJ2-1,TRBD2,CASSPQREALGEQFF,TGTGCCAGCAGCCCCCAGCGGGAGGCCCTCGGTGAGCAGTTCTTC
TRBV5-4,-,TRBJ2-3,-,CASSLVSGVGDTQYF,TGTGCCAGCAGCTTGGTATCCGGGGTCGGGGATACGCAGTATTTT
TRBV25-1,once,TRBJ1-2,TRBD1,CASSFQGALGYTF,TGTGCCAGCAGCTTCCAGGGGGCGCTTGGCTACACCTTC
TRBV28,few,TRBJ1-2,-,CASRQTGWVYGYTF,TGTGCCAGCAGGCAAACAGGGTGGGTCTATGGCTACACCTTC
TRBV3-1/TRBV3-2,-,TRBJ2-5,-,CASSQGLAPQYF,TGTGCCAGCAGCCAAGGCTTGGCCCCCCAGTACTTC
TRBV27,-,TRBJ2-7,TRBD2,CASRSGRGLSYEQYF,TGTGCCAGCAGGAGTGGGAGGGGACTCTCCTACGAGCAGTACTTC
TRBV14,-,TRBJ2-5,-,CASSQRTGYQETQYF,TGTGCCAGCAGCCAGCGCACAGGGTACCAAGAGACCCAGTACTTC
TRBV6-4,-,TRBJ1-2,-,CASSISAGLGGYTF,TGTGCCAGCAGCATCTCTGCAGGGCTGGGTGGCTACACCTTC
TRBV5-4,-,TRBJ1-2,TRBD1,CASSGAIAGGYGYTF,TGTGCCAGCAGCGGCGCGATAGCAGGGGGCTATGGCTACACCTTC
TRBV5-1,-,TRBJ2-7,-,CASSLAASGGEQYF,TGCGCCAGCAGCTTGGCGGCCTCAGGGGGGGAGCAGTACTTC
TRBV28,-,TRBJ1-1,-,CASTPAGLPMSSDTEAFF,TGTGCCAGCACTCCTGCGGGGCTGCCGATGTCTAGCGACACTGAAGCTTTCTTT
TRBV18,-,TRBJ1-1,-,CASSPPVNTEAFF,TGTGCCAGCTCACCGCCGGTGAACACTGAAGCTTTCTTT
TRBV2,-,TRBJ1-6,-,CASSENPGGLPSPLHF,TGTGCCAGCAGCGAAAACCCAGGAGGGTTACCTTCACCCCTCCACTTT
TRBV11-1,-,TRBJ2-2,-,CASSLSTLGAGELFF,TGTGCCAGCAGCTTAAGTACCTTGGGAGCCGGGGAGCTGTTTTTT
TRBV19,-,TRBJ1-2,-,CASSLTEVYGYTF,TGTGCCAGTAGCCTAACAGAAGTCTATGGCTACACCTTC
TRBV5-5,-,TRBJ1-1,-,CASSGGPTEAFF,TGTGCCAGCAGCGGAGGGCCCACTGAAGCTTTCTTT
TRBV3-1/TRBV3-2,-,TRBJ1-5,-,CASSPEKGTGSPYSNQPQHF,TGTGCCAGCAGCCCCGAAAAGGGCACAGGGTCACCTTATAGCAATCAGCCCCAGCATTTT
TRBV29-1,-,TRBJ2-7,-,CSVVDPLVRYEQYF,TGCAGCGTTGTAGATCCCCTAGTGCGCTACGAGCAGTACTTC
TRBV5-1,-,TRBJ1-2,-,CASSFLSGDYGYTF,TGCGCCAGCAGCTTTTTGTCAGGGGACTATGGCTACACCTTC
TRBV19,-,TRBJ1-1,TRBD1,CASTQWAGGTNTEAFF,TGTGCCAGTACCCAGTGGGCAGGGGGAACGAACACTGAAGCTTTCTTT
TRBV2,-,TRBJ2-7,TRBD1,CASRTGTGGFHEQYF,TGTGCCAGCAGAACCGGGACAGGGGGCTTCCACGAGCAGTACTTC
TRBV5-3,-,TRBJ2-7,-,CARSPGAICVRVPSEQYF,TGTGCCAGAAGCCCAGGCGCCATCTGTGTGAGGGTCCCCTCCGAGCAGTACTTC
TRBV30,-,TRBJ1-6,-,CARNYNNYNSPLHF,TGTGCCCGAAACTACAACAACTATAATTCACCCCTCCACTTT
TRBV5-4,-,TRBJ1-1,-,CASRLNTEAFF,TGTGCCAGCAGGCTAAACACTGAAGCTTTCTTT
TRBV27,-,TRBJ2-3,TRBD2,CASRLPGLAGGGNTQYF,TGTGCCAGCAGGCTGCCGGGACTAGCGGGGGGGGGAAATACGCAGTATTTT
TRBV19,-,TRBJ2-1,-,CASSNDRPLLFAANNEQFF,TGTGCCAGTAGTAACGACAGGCCGTTGCTGTTTGCCGCGAACAATGAGCAGTTCTTC
TRBV7-2,-,TRBJ2-3,TRBD2,CASSKRGGRATDTQYF,TGTGCCAGCAGCAAAAGGGGCGGGAGGGCAACAGATACGCAGTATTTT
TRBV5-1,-,TRBJ2-5,TRBD2,CASSPRGRGQTQYF,TGCGCCAGCAGCCCCCGGGGGAGGGGACAGACCCAGTACTTC
TRBV3-1/TRBV3-2,-,TRBJ1-4,TRBD1,CASSLGQGEKLFF,TGTGCCAGCAGCCTGGGACAGGGAGAAAAACTGTTTTTT
TRBV19,-,TRBJ2-1,-,CASRTAASYNEQFF,TGTGCCAGTCGAACAGCGGCGTCCTACAATGAGCAGTTCTTC
TRBV30,-,TRBJ1-2,TRBD1,CAWKTGTGNYGYTF,TGTGCCTGGAAAACCGGGACAGGAAACTATGGCTACACCTTC
TRBV19,-,TRBJ1-2,TRBD1,CASTRDRVFYGYTF,TGTGCCTCCACCCGGGACAGAGTCTTCTATGGCTACACCTTC
TRBV29-1,-,TRBJ2-3,TRBD2,CSGGTSGTDTQYF,TGCAGCGGGGGGACTAGCGGCACAGATACGCAGTATTTT
TRBV19,-,TRBJ1-3,-,CASSLRTVGNTIYF,TGTGCCAGTTCCCTCAGGACTGTCGGAAACACCATATATTTT
TRBV30,-,TRBJ1-2,TRBD1,CAWSLTGGGGYTF,TGTGCCTGGAGCCTCACAGGGGGAGGTGGCTACACCTTC
TRBV18,-,TRBJ1-5,-,CASSPPGALQPRQPQHF,TGTGCCAGCTCACCACCGGGAGCCTTACAACCTCGGCAGCCCCAGCATTTT
TRBV28,-,TRBJ1-3,-,CASGHGNTIYF,TGTGCCAGCGGCCATGGAAACACCATATATTTT
TRBV5-1,-,TRBJ2-7,-,CASRPVRPLPGEEYF,TGCGCCAGCAGACCCGTCCGGCCTCTGCCGGGGGAGGAGTACTTC
TRBV3-1/TRBV3-2,-,TRBJ1-6,-,CASSQSDTAYNSPLHF,TGTGCCAGCAGCCAAAGTGACACAGCTTATAATTCACCCCTCCACTTT
TRBV28,-,TRBJ1-3,-,CASSFRDRGNTIYF,TGTGCCAGCAGTTTTAGAGACAGGGGAAACACCATATATTTT
TRBV2,-,TRBJ2-3,-,CASVGQEGATDTQYF,TGTGCCAGCGTCGGGCAGGAGGGAGCAACAGATACGCAGTATTTT
TRBV5-1,-,TRBJ1-2,TRBD1,CASSSQGNYGYTF,TGCGCCAGCAGCTCACAGGGGAACTATGGCTACACCTTC
TRBV27,once,TRBJ1-3,-,CASSLYAGAPGNTIYF,TGTGCCAGCAGTTTGTACGCGGGGGCGCCTGGAAACACCATATATTTT
TRBV19,few,TRBJ1-2,TRBD1,CASSIATGGNYGYTF,TGTGCCAGTAGTATAGCCACAGGGGGCAACTATGGCTACACCTTC
TRBV5-1,-,TRBJ1-5,-,CASSPGSGRNQPQHF,TGCGCCAGCAGCCCAGGCTCAGGAAGGAATCAGCCCCAGCATTTT
TRBV5-1,-,TRBJ2-1,TRBD1,CASSRTGMLSSYNEQFF,TGCGCCAGCAGCCGGACAGGAATGCTAAGCTCCTACAATGAGCAGTTCTTC
TRBV18,-,TRBJ2-7,-,CASSPAGMDEQYF,TGTGCCAGCTCACCAGCGGGGATGGACGAGCAGTACTTC
TRBV15,-,TRBJ2-6,TRBD1,CATSGGQRTLSGANVLTF,TGTGCCACCAGCGGGGGACAGCGAACCCTCTCTGGGGCCAACGTCCTGACTTTC
TRBV28,-,TRBJ1-5,TRBD1,CASYDRADQPQHF,TGTGCCAGCTACGACAGGGCAGATCAGCCCCAGCATTTT
TRBV28,-,TRBJ2-7,TRBD2,CASSIAGTSSAEQYF,TGTGCCAGCAGCATTGCCGGGACTAGCTCGGCCGAGCAGTACTTC
TRBV7-9,-,TRBJ2-3,-,CASSPGRDTQYF,TGTGCCAGCAGCCCAGGCAGGGATACGCAGTATTTT
TRBV27,-,TRBJ1-4,TRBD1,CASSFRTGLEKLFF,TGTGCCAGCAGTTTCAGGACAGGTTTGGAAAAACTGTTTTTT
TRBV24-1,-,TRBJ1-4,-,CATQTHSGPTNEKLFF,TGTGCCACCCAAACTCATTCTGGGCCAACTAATGAAAAACTGTTTTTT
TRBV28,-,TRBJ1-2,-,CASSLSVGQGFGGYTF,TGTGCCAGCAGTTTATCGGTTGGGCAGGGGTTTGGTGGCTACACCTTC
TRBV18,-,TRBJ1-5,-,CASSPLGESNQPQHF,TGTGCCAGCTCACCATTAGGAGAAAGCAATCAGCCCCAGCATTTT
TRBV7-9,-,TRBJ1-4,-,CASSKITTGPYEKLFF,TGTGCCAGCAGTAAAATTACCACAGGACCCTATGAAAAACTGTTTTTT
TRBV11-2,few,TRBJ2-5,TRBD1,CASSTRQGYQETQYF,TGTGCCAGCAGCACAAGACAGGGGTACCAAGAGACCCAGTACTTC
TRBV28,-,TRBJ1-3,-,CASRGGGNTIYF,TGTGCCAGCAGGGGGGGTGGAAACACCATATATTTT
TRBV28,-,TRBJ2-1,TRBD2,CASLTRTSGRPSYNEQFF,TGTGCCAGCCTAACCCGGACTAGCGGGAGGCCCTCCTACAATGAGCAGTTCTTC
TRBV7-9,-,TRBJ1-1,-,CASSAFLGHVNTEAFF,TGTGCCAGCAGCGCCTTTTTGGGACATGTGAACACTGAAGCTTTCTTT